Below, 21 T cell receptor beta chains from the same sample are listed, as sequenced in a study of T-cell reconstitution after alpha-beta-depleted transplantation in children (dated by TCRdb to about 2016). The library was produced with PCR. This sample was sequenced with an Illumina HiSeq 2500. TCR library preparation used molecular barcoding, with unique molecular identifiers applied to normalize quantification of the TCRbeta repertoire. TCRdb trimmed the raw reads at Q25, called clones with MiXCR and kept productive beta chains. Identical CDR3 proteins give one entry, which carries the most common genes and DNA. This sample is represented by some 840,000 distinct CDR3 sequences; roughly 15% of them were singletons. The leading ten clones occupy around 5.3% of the sample. This specimen's treatment or condition label, interpreted: allogeneic hematopoietic cell transplantation with graft depleted of TCRalphabeta T cells and CD19 B cells.

The sample here was PBMCs, mostly from graft donor cells, taken 360 days after TCRalphabeta/CD19-depleted stem cell transplant. The receptors come from a male patient aged 10 to 17 who had a stem cell transplant for acute lymphoblastic leukemia, so the T cells may come from the graft donor.

This clonotype was observed a few times. The chain has TRBV7-2 and TRBJ2-3; 9 nucleotides line up with TRBD2. The V gene end was trimmed by 5 bases and the J gene end by 1 base; junction bases not matched to a gene: 10. The CDR3 covers 17 residues. From germline, CDR1 is SGHTA and CDR2 FQGNSA. CDR3 region: CASSRVKREVGTDTQYF. The CDR3 bases are TGTGCCAGCAGCCGGGTGAAGCGGGAGGTCGGCACAGATACGCAGTATTTT.

The chain couples TRBV10-2 to TRBJ1-5; no definite D call. Trimming took off 3 bases at V and 5 bases at J, with 8 bases between the two ends. The CDR3 extends over 13 amino acids. Looked up from germline, CDR1 is WSHSY and CDR2 is SAAADI. The CDR3 reads CASSEGIDQPQHF. The CDR3 nucleotides read TGCGCCAGCAGTGAAGGGATCGATCAGCCCCAGCATTTT.

In this sample, this clonotype turned up a few times. V and J are TRBV10-3 and TRBJ2-5; the D is unclear. V was trimmed by 0 bases and J by 5 bases, leaving 10 bases between them. Germline CDR1 is ENHRY and CDR2 is SYGVKD. This CDR3 is built from 14 residues. The CDR3 spells CAISESPQVETQYF. The CDR3 DNA is TGTGCCATCAGTGAGTCCCCCCAGGTCGAGACCCAGTACTTC.

This clonotype was seen more than once but under ten times. The chain recombines TRBV5-1 with TRBJ2-3; D unresolved. Germline CDR1 and CDR2: SGHRS and YFSETQ. This CDR3 contains 15 residues. Between the trimmed V and J ends, which lost 0 bases and 2 bases, there was a span of 10 bases. CDR3 residues: CASSLVVPPTDTQYF. The CDR3 DNA is TGCGCCAGCAGCTTGGTGGTACCACCCACAGATACGCAGTATTTT.

In this sample, this clonotype turned up a few times. This chain joins TRBV10-3 and TRBJ2-1, with 11 bases matching TRBD2. The CDR3 is 14 residues long. The germline V gene has CDR1 ENHRY and CDR2 SYGVKD. With V trimmed by 7 bases and J by 6 bases, 5 bases remained unmatched. In DNA, the CDR3 is TGTGCCATCAAACTAGCGGGAGCGAGCAATGAGCAGTTCTTC. Translated: CAIKLAGASNEQFF.

The CDR3 DNA sequence: TGTGCCAGCAGCTTGGCGGCTAGCGGGAGCTATAATGAGCAGTTCTTC. As protein: CASSLAASGSYNEQFF. The chain has TRBV5-6 and TRBJ2-1; TRBD2 aligns across 10 bases. CDR3 length equals 16 residues. Unmatched junction bases numbered 7, after V lost 0 bases and J lost 7 bases. Germline V gene data show CDR1 as SGHDT and CDR2 as YYEEEE.

The V and J genes are TRBV12-3 or TRBV12-4 and TRBJ1-5; 10 bases line up with TRBD1. V dropped 4 bases and J dropped 0; count of bases not matched to a gene: 3. The CDR3 consists of 16 residues. The CDR3 coding sequence is TGTGCCAGCAGTTGGGGGACAGGGGTTAGCAATCAGCCCCAGCATTTT. It is translated as CASSWGTGVSNQPQHF.

CDR3 sequence (DNA): TGTGCCATCAAGCGGACAGGGGCAGAGACCCAGTACTTC. The encoded protein is CAIKRTGAETQYF. The chain recombines TRBV10-3 with TRBJ2-5, with 9 bases lining up with TRBD1. Per germline, CDR1 ENHRY and CDR2 SYGVKD. The V and J ends lost 7 bases and 4 bases, in that order; junction bases with no gene match: 4. The CDR3 totals 13 residues.

This clonotype was seen a handful of times. This chain uses TRBV12-3 or TRBV12-4 with TRBJ1-5, with a weak D call TRBD1 (6 bases). With 6 bases removed from V and 7 bases from J, the gap between germline ends came to 16 bases. The length of the CDR3 is 14 residues. CDR3 loop: CASSLSQGAQPQHF. The CDR3 nucleotides read TGTGCCAGCAGCCTATCACAGGGAGCCCAGCCCCAGCATTTT.

There are a few counts of this clonotype. The DNA of the CDR3 is TGCAGTGCTCGGGCGAACGTGCCCCACGGGGAGCTGTTTTTT. Its translation: CSARANVPHGELFF. J is TRBJ2-2 and V is TRBV20-1; D unresolved. This CDR3 is built from 14 residues. Trimming took off 5 bases at V and 7 bases at J, with 17 bases between the two ends. The germline gives CDR1 DFQATT, CDR2 SNEGSKA (reference sequence).

J is TRBJ2-7 and V is TRBV29-1; TRBD2 agrees at 7 bases. Trimming removed 5 bases from V and 0 bases from J; junction bases left unmatched: 10. The CDR3 is made up of 15 amino acids. Germline V gives CDR1 SQVTM, CDR2 ANQGSEA. The CDR3 DNA sequence: TGCAGCGTTCGAGGGAGCGGGACTGGCTCCTACGAGCAGTACTTC. This translates into CSVRGSGTGSYEQYF.

The chain employs TRBV7-2 and TRBJ2-5; D is perhaps TRBD2 (6 bases). Deletions cut 1 base from V and 1 base from J, with 10 bases between. This CDR3 is 15 amino acids long. Looked up from germline, CDR1 is SGHTA and CDR2 is FQGNSA. The CDR3 sequence is CASSLGASVQETQYF. Here the CDR3 DNA reads TGTGCCAGCAGCTTAGGTGCTAGCGTCCAAGAGACCCAGTACTTC. The full variable domain, with the rest looked up from reference TRBV7-2 and TRBJ2-5, is GAGVSQSPSNKVTEKGKDVELRCDPISGHTALYWYRQSLGQGLEFLIYFQGNSAPDKSGLPSDRFSAERTGGSVSTLTIQRTQQEDSAVYLCASSLGASVQETQYFGPGTRLLVL.

In this sample, this clonotype turned up a few times. The genes are TRBV15 and TRBJ2-1; D unclear. The length of the CDR3 is 13 residues. V lost 8 bases and J 7 bases, leaving 15 bases between the germline ends. CDR1 is LNHNV and CDR2 is YYDKDF in the germline V gene (reference sequence). CDR3: CATGFGYGNEQFF. The CDR3 bases are TGTGCCACCGGATTTGGATACGGAAATGAGCAGTTCTTC.

The sample holds a few counts of this clonotype. The genes are TRBV3-1 and TRBJ2-7, with 8 positions matching TRBD1. CDR1 LGHDT and CDR2 YNNKEL come from the germline V gene (reference sequence). V shed 0 bases, J shed 5 bases, and the junction held 6 bases outside the gene matches. This CDR3 spans 15 amino acids. CDR3 nucleotides: TGTGCCAGCAGCCAAGAGACAGGGGTTCTAAACGAGCAGTACTTC. It encodes CASSQETGVLNEQYF.

The J gene is TRBJ1-2, the V gene TRBV29-1; D is possibly TRBD1 (6 bases). The CDR3 has 15 residues. Trimming cost V 7 bases and J 5 bases, with 23 bases left between them. Germline-derived CDR1 and CDR2 are SQVTM and ANQGSEA. Here the CDR3 DNA reads TGCAGCGCCCTTGTTGGGGGGCCTATGGGTTATGGCTACACCTTC. Amino acid sequence: CSALVGGPMGYGYTF.

A few counts support this clonotype. This chain links TRBV12-3 or TRBV12-4 with TRBJ2-3; D might be TRBD2 (6 bases). The CDR3 runs to 14 residues. Trimming took off 6 bases at V and 8 bases at J, with 18 bases between the two ends. The DNA of the CDR3 is TGTGCCAGCAGCCGGGGACTTTTCCCCCTTACGCAGTATTTT. Translating gives CASSRGLFPLTQYF.

The chain employs TRBV6-1 and TRBJ2-1; TRBD1 matches at 10 bases. The CDR3 is 13 amino acids. V was clipped by 8 bases and J by 7 bases; unmatched bases: 5. Germline V gene sequence: CDR1 MNHNS, CDR2 SASEGT. The chain's CDR3 is CASRTGGRNEQFF. The CDR3 nucleotides are TGTGCCAGCCGGACAGGGGGAAGGAATGAGCAGTTCTTC.

The chain recombines TRBV6-5 with TRBJ1-5; D unclear. Germline lookup yields CDR1 MNHEY and CDR2 SVGAGI. Trimming pared 2 bases from V and 0 bases from J, leaving 11 bases between. The CDR3 runs 16 residues. Here the CDR3 reads CASSYRGPYSNQPQHF. The DNA for the CDR3 is TGTGCCAGCAGTTACCGAGGGCCCTATAGCAATCAGCCCCAGCATTTT.

This clonotype has at least ten counts. The rearrangement joins TRBV9 to TRBJ2-1; no clear D gene. Germline values: CDR1 SGDLS, CDR2 YYNGEE. The CDR3 length is 13 residues. Trimming left V 5 bases short and J 2 bases short, with 8 bases between. CDR3 nucleotides: TGTGCCAGCAGTGTTTCTCCCTACAATGAGCAGTTCTTC. This translates into CASSVSPYNEQFF.

This clonotype was picked up a small number of times. V is TRBV12-3 or TRBV12-4 and J is TRBJ1-2; D remains unclear. This CDR3 has 15 residues. Trimming removed 5 bases from V and 8 bases from J, with 21 bases in between. CDR3 sequence reads: CASSPPLLTIGGYTF. The CDR3 DNA follows: TGTGCCAGCAGTCCCCCACTTCTTACCATCGGAGGCTACACCTTC.

This clonotype appeared a few times. This chain links TRBV7-8 with TRBJ2-3; the match to TRBD2 covers 12 bases. Germline V gene sequence: CDR1 SGHVS, CDR2 FQNEAQ. This CDR3 comprises 16 residues. V shed 3 bases, J shed 4 bases, and the junction held 5 bases outside the gene matches. The CDR3 DNA reads as TGTGCCAGCAGCTTTGGACTAGCGGGAAGGTCAGATACGCAGTATTTT. Translation gives CASSFGLAGRSDTQYF. The full variable domain, its missing parts supplied by reference TRBV7-8 and TRBJ2-3, is GAGVSQSPRYKVAKRGQDVALRCDPISGHVSLFWYQQALGQGPEFLTYFQNEAQLDKSGLPSDRFFAERPEGSVSTLKIQRTQQEDSAVYLCASSFGLAGRSDTQYFGPGTRLTVL.